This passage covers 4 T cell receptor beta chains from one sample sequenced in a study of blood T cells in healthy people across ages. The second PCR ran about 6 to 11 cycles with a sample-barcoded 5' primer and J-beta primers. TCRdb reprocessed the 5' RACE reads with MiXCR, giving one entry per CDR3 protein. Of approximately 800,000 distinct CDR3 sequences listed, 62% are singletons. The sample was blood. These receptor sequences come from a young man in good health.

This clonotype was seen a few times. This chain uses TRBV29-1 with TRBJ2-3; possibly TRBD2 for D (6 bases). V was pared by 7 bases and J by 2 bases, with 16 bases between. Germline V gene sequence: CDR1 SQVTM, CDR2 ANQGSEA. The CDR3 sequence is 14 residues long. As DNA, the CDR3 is TGCAGCGGGGGGGAAAGGACCCTCACAGATACGCAGTATTTT. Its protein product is CSGGERTLTDTQYF.

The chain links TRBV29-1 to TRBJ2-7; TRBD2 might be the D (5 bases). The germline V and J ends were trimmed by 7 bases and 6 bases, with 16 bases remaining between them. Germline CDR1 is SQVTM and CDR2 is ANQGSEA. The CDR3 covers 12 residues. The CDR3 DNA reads TGCAGCGCTGGCACTGGTGAGGGCGAGCAGTACTTC. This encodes CSAGTGEGEQYF.

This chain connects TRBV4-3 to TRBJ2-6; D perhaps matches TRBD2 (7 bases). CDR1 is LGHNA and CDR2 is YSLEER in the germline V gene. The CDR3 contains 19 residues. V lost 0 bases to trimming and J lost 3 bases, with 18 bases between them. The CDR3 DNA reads TGCGCCAGCAGCCAAGAGGGAGGGGGGGGTTTATTTGGGGCCAACGTCCTGACTTTC. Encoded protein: CASSQEGGGGLFGANVLTF.

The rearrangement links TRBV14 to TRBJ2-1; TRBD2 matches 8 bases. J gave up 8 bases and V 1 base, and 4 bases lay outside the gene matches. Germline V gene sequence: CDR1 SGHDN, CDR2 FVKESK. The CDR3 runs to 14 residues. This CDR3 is CASSQGGGLHEQFF. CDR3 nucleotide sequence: TGTGCCAGCAGCCAAGGCGGGGGGCTGCATGAGCAGTTCTTC. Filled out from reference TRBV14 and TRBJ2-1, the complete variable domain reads EAGVTQFPSHSVIEKGQTVTLRCDPISGHDNLYWYRRVMGKEIKFLLHFVKESKQDESGMPNNRFLAERTGGTYSTLKVQPAELEDSGVYFCASSQGGGLHEQFFGPGTRLTVL.